This is a list of T cell receptor beta chains from one sample in a study of blood T cell repertoires in COVID-19. Repertoires were generated with immunoSEQ multiplex PCR, while TCRdb's copy carries only in-frame clones and drops some. The table has about 400,000 clones, roughly 88% seen once. The sample taken for sequencing was PBMCs or T cells enriched from blood (not recorded which). These receptors originate from a woman aged 40 to 50 with acute COVID-19. Both conserved end residues are part of each CDR3. A D gene is named only where the DNA matches it firmly. Size is stated for part of the rows, as once, few or many counts, or as a class when the clone is expanded.

cdr3_nt cdr3_aa d_call j_call clone_size v_call
TGTGCCAGCAGCTTTGGGACAGGGGGGTTAGAGCAGTACTTC CASSFGTGGLEQYF TRBD1 TRBJ2-7 medium-sized TRBV5-4
TGTGCCAGCAGCTTCGGGACTCTAAGCACAGATACGCAGTATTTT CASSFGTLSTDTQYF NA TRBJ2-3 few TRBV11-3
TGTGCCACCAGTGAGCAGGGGCACAATGAGCAGTTCTTC CATSEQGHNEQFF NA TRBJ2-1 few TRBV24-1
TGTGCCACCAACACAAACTCCTACAATGAGCAGTTCTTC CATNTNSYNEQFF NA TRBJ2-1 NA TRBV15
TGTGCCAGCAGCTCCAATGGGCTGATATATGGCTACACCTTC CASSSNGLIYGYTF NA TRBJ1-2 once TRBV7-2
TGCGCCAGCAGCTCCGACGGGTATGGCTACACCTTC CASSSDGYGYTF NA TRBJ1-2 NA TRBV5-1
TGTGCCAGCAACCAGGGTTATGGGGATTCACCCCTCCACTTT CASNQGYGDSPLHF NA TRBJ1-6 NA TRBV11-2
TGCGCCAGCAGGCGACAGAGCTCCTACAATGAGCAGTTCTTC CASRRQSSYNEQFF NA TRBJ2-1 NA TRBV10-2
TGTGCCAGCGGCCGACAGGGTATGAGCTATGGCTACACCTTC CASGRQGMSYGYTF TRBD1 TRBJ1-2 NA TRBV7-9
TGTGCCAGTAGTATGAGTGAAAAACTGTTTTTT CASSMSEKLFF NA TRBJ1-4 NA TRBV19
TGCGCCAGCAGCCAAGATGTTGCGGACCCACAGCGGGAGACCCAGTACTTC CASSQDVADPQRETQYF NA TRBJ2-5 NA TRBV4-1
TGTGCCAGCAGAAACGGGAGTAATGAAAAACTGTTTTTT CASRNGSNEKLFF NA TRBJ1-4 NA TRBV5-4
TGTGCCAGCAGTCCGAGGCGGGACAGGGCCATCGAAGCTTTCTTT CASSPRRDRAIEAFF TRBD1 TRBJ1-1 NA TRBV27
TGTGCCAGCAGCTCGGGGGGGGCCGTCATTAATGAGCAGTTCTTC CASSSGGAVINEQFF TRBD2 TRBJ2-1 NA TRBV5-4
TGTGCCACCAGCAGTGACTGGGAGCAGTTCTTC CATSSDWEQFF NA TRBJ2-1 NA TRBV15
TGTGCCAGTACCCCGGAGGCGTTAGGAAAGAATGAAGCTTTCTTT CASTPEALGKNEAFF NA TRBJ1-1 NA TRBV19
TGTGCCAGCAGCGCTGGACACCCCAATCAGCCCCAGCATTTT CASSAGHPNQPQHF NA TRBJ1-5 NA TRBV2
TGCGCCAGCAGTGAGCTACGGAGCAAGGATCAGCCCCAGCATTTT CASSELRSKDQPQHF NA TRBJ1-5 NA TRBV10-2
TGTGCCAGTAGTATAGCACGGACTGAAGCTTTCTTT CASSIARTEAFF NA TRBJ1-1 NA TRBV19
TGTGCCAGCAACCCGGGACAGGTGGCCGGGGAGCTGTTTTTT CASNPGQVAGELFF TRBD1 TRBJ2-2 NA TRBV6-5
TGTGCCATCCGGTCCTCCGGCTCCTACGAGCAGTACTTC CAIRSSGSYEQYF NA TRBJ2-7 NA TRBV25-1
TGTGCCAGCGGGACAGGGATGTCGCCCCAGCATTTT CASGTGMSPQHF TRBD1 TRBJ1-5 few TRBV7-9
TGTGCCAGCTCACCACCGTTCGCTAGCGGGGGGTTTAGAGAGCAGTTCTTC CASSPPFASGGFREQFF TRBD2 TRBJ2-1 NA TRBV18